The next 18 T cell receptor beta chains were all read from a single sample in a study of blood T cell repertoires in COVID-19. The data were produced by immunoSEQ multiplex PCR, yet TCRdb's version contains in-frame clones alone and is incomplete. The sample shows about 140,000 clones, about 86% of them seen only once. Sequenced material: peripheral blood. The receptor set was obtained from a human donor in a cohort sampled during active COVID-19.

The rearrangement uses TRBV4-2 and TRBJ1-5, with D hard to call. V dropped 1 base and J dropped 4 bases, with 17 bases sitting between them. The CDR3 length is 17 residues. Germline V gene lookup returns CDR1 LGHNA and CDR2 YNFKEQ. The CDR3 DNA reads as TGTGCCAGCAGCCAAGGGGCGGGTAAGGGTAGTAATCAGCCCCAGCATTTT. It translates to CASSQGAGKGSNQPQHF.

The chain recombines TRBV19 with TRBJ1-2; 9 bases match TRBD1. Germline assignment: CDR1 LNHDA and CDR2 SQIVND (reference sequence). V lost 5 bases, J lost 4 bases, and 11 bases stayed unmatched. The CDR3 extends over 16 amino acids. Here the CDR3 reads CASSPPGTGLSYGYTF. CDR3 sequence (DNA): TGTGCCAGTAGTCCTCCAGGGACAGGGTTATCCTATGGCTACACCTTC.

This clone was detected many times. The chain joins TRBV4-2 to TRBJ1-3; D possibly corresponds to TRBD1 (5 bases). The CDR3 covers 15 residues. Per the germline V gene, CDR1 is LGHNA and CDR2 is YNFKEQ. The V and J ends lost 0 bases and 2 bases respectively, with 8 bases between them. CDR3 DNA: TGTGCCAGCAGCCAAGACGGGGGGACTGGAAACACCATATATTTT. Encoded protein: CASSQDGGTGNTIYF.

V usage is TRBV7-3 and J usage is TRBJ2-1; 10 bases map to TRBD2. Germline V CDR1 and CDR2: SGHTA, FQGTGA. CDR3 size: 14 residues. After removal of 6 bases from V and 8 bases from J, the junction contained 7 bases not matched to a gene. The CDR3, as DNA: TGTGCCAGCAGACCTAGCGGGGGTACTGATGAGCAGTTCTTC. The encoded protein is CASRPSGGTDEQFF.

The V and J genes are TRBV6-5 and TRBJ2-2; 9 nucleotides line up with TRBD1. The junction had 0 bases not matched to a gene; V was cut back by 6 bases and J by 1 base. The length of the CDR3 is 14 residues. The V gene's germline CDR1 is MNHEY and CDR2 SVGAGI. The CDR3 nucleotides read TGTGCCAGCAGGACAGGGGGGAACACCGGGGAGCTGTTTTTT. This translates into CASRTGGNTGELFF.

This chain connects TRBV5-1 to TRBJ2-1, with no clear D. The CDR3 loop spans 15 amino acids. CDR1 SGHRS and CDR2 YFSETQ come from the germline V gene. V lost 4 bases and J 1 base, leaving 12 bases between the germline ends. The CDR3 nucleotides are TGCGCCAGCAGCCCCCCAGCGTTATCCTACAATGAGCAGTTCTTC. The encoded protein is CASSPPALSYNEQFF.

The chain uses TRBV11-2 and TRBJ2-2, with a possible D match to TRBD1 (6 bases). V was clipped by 0 bases and J by 4 bases, with 15 bases between them. Germline CDR1 and CDR2: SGHAT and FQNNGV. CDR3 length: 17 residues. DNA for the CDR3: TGTGCCAGCAGCTTAGAGCCACAGGGTAGTTCCACCGGGGAGCTGTTTTTT. Translating gives CASSLEPQGSSTGELFF.

The rearrangement uses TRBV20-1 and TRBJ2-2, with TRBD1 as a possible D gene (6 bases). This CDR3 is built from 14 residues. Germline values: CDR1 DFQATT, CDR2 SNEGSKA (reference sequence). V was trimmed by 3 bases and J by 4 bases, leaving 12 bases between them. As DNA, the CDR3 is TGCAGTGCTAGTCGAGGGGGAAGCACCGGGGAGCTGTTTTTT. Its protein is CSASRGGSTGELFF.

The V call is TRBV5-8, the J call TRBJ2-5; D may be TRBD2 (6 bases). The V end lost 2 bases, the J end lost 7 bases, and 24 bases lay between the germline ends. The germline V gene has CDR1 SGHTS and CDR2 YDEGEE. The CDR3 is 17 residues long. CDR3 DNA sequence: TGTGCCAGCAGCTTAACCGTGGGGGACGCCCGGAGGGCGACCCAGTACTTC. Protein: CASSLTVGDARRATQYF.

Notes on this clone: Germline and junction disagree at one end, which may indicate a read error. CDR3 protein: CASSSPQGASFF. The CDR3, as DNA: TGTGCCAGCAGTTCACCCCAGGGGGCTTCTTTCTTC. The gene calls are TRBV6-5 and TRBJ1-2, with 8 bases fitting TRBD1. CDR1 is MNHEY, CDR2 SVGAGI, per germline. This CDR3 region has 12 residues.

The J gene is TRBJ2-7, the V gene TRBV9; 10 positions agree with TRBD2. The V gene's germline CDR1 is SGDLS and CDR2 YYNGEE. The CDR3 spans 16 residues. The ends lost 5 bases at V and 0 bases at J; junction bases unmatched: 8. CDR3 in DNA: TGTGCCAGCAGTTCTAGCGGGGGTTTCCTCTCCTACGAGCAGTACTTC. Protein: CASSSSGGFLSYEQYF.

This clone has a handful of counts. The rearrangement links TRBV11-2 to TRBJ1-1; TRBD1 is a possible D gene (6 bases). This CDR3 is 13 amino acids long. Per the germline V gene, CDR1 is SGHAT and CDR2 is FQNNGV. V lost 5 bases and J lost 5, with 12 bases in between. CDR3 in amino acids: CASSPTGITEAFF. The DNA of the CDR3 is TGTGCCAGCAGCCCAACAGGGATTACTGAAGCTTTCTTT.

This clone was observed once. V usage is TRBV7-2 and J usage is TRBJ1-2; 9 nucleotides align to TRBD1. The CDR3 contains 14 residues. Germline CDR1 is SGHTA and CDR2 is FQGNSA. Trimming at V came to 1 base and at J to 7 bases, leaving 4 bases not matched to a gene. The CDR3 loop is CASSLDRGRSGYTF. In DNA, the CDR3 is TGTGCCAGCAGCTTAGACAGGGGGCGGAGTGGCTACACCTTC.

The J gene is TRBJ1-5, the V gene TRBV19; no clear D gene. V lost 3 bases and J 3 bases, leaving 12 bases between the germline ends. The germline V gene encodes CDR1 LNHDA and CDR2 SQIVND (reference sequence). This CDR3 region has 15 residues. The CDR3: CASSISGTNNQPQHF. In DNA form, the CDR3 reads TGTGCCAGTAGTATCTCGGGTACGAACAATCAGCCCCAGCATTTT.

V is TRBV7-8 and J is TRBJ1-5; no reliable D call. The germline V gene encodes CDR1 SGHVS and CDR2 FQNEAQ. This CDR3 is built from 16 residues. Trimming cost V 2 bases and J 3 bases, with 14 bases left between them. Here the CDR3 reads CASSLIFRGDNQPQHF. The DNA for the CDR3 is TGTGCCAGCAGCTTAATATTTCGGGGTGACAATCAGCCCCAGCATTTT.

The chain employs TRBV19 and TRBJ2-5; 7 nucleotides align to TRBD2. The germline V gene has CDR1 LNHDA and CDR2 SQIVND (reference sequence). This CDR3 has 14 residues. With 3 bases clipped from V and 1 base from J, the junction kept 2 bases outside the gene matches. CDR3 bases: TGTGCCAGTAGTATTAAGCGGGGCCAAGAGACCCAGTACTTC. It translates to CASSIKRGQETQYF. Variable domain in full (rest from reference TRBV19 and TRBJ2-5): DGGITQSPKYLFRKEGQNVTLSCEQNLNHDAMYWYRQDPGQGLRLIYYSQIVNDFQKGDIAEGYSVSREKKESFPLTVTSAQKNPTAFYLCASSIKRGQETQYFGPGTRLLVL.

The V and J genes are TRBV10-3 and TRBJ1-6; 8 bases are shared with TRBD1. Germline V gene data show CDR1 as ENHRY and CDR2 as SYGVKD. The CDR3 runs to 16 residues. J gave up 6 bases and V 11 bases, and 15 bases lay outside the gene matches. The CDR3 DNA reads TGTGCCCCGAAGGGCACAGGGGGTAGGTCTAATTCACCCCTCCACTTT. Its protein is CAPKGTGGRSNSPLHF.

The chain couples TRBV3-1 (or the pseudogene TRBV3-2) to TRBJ1-1; 7 nucleotides line up with TRBD1. V lost 3 bases to trimming and J lost 0 bases; unmatched junction nucleotides: 7. From germline, CDR1 is LGHDT and CDR2 YNNKEL (reference sequence). This CDR3 region has 16 residues. The CDR3 loop is CASSQRQGPMNTEAFF. CDR3 DNA sequence: TGTGCCAGCAGCCAGAGACAGGGCCCCATGAACACTGAAGCTTTCTTT.